The 3 T cell receptor beta chains in this list originate from one sample, sequenced in a study of blood T cell repertoires in COVID-19 (dated by TCRdb to about 2020). Library preparation employed the immunoSEQ multiplex PCR assay. Held by TCRdb, this immuneACCESS table contains in-frame sequences only and omits some clones. Under half of the omission traces to an unresolved V gene where checked; the cause of the rest is unknown. The sample table lists roughly 23,000 clones, 85% to 95% of them with a count of one. Roughly 4% of the sample is taken by the ten largest. Sample: peripheral blood. The receptors here all came from a woman aged 50 to 65 with active COVID-19.

The gene calls are TRBV18 and TRBJ1-1; D unresolved. Germline V CDR1 and CDR2: KGHSH, LQKENI. The CDR3 sequence is 12 residues long. V gave up 8 bases and J gave up 1 base, with 8 bases separating them. CDR3 DNA sequence: TGTGCCAGCCAACTAGCGAACACTGAAGCTTTCTTT. The encoded protein is CASQLANTEAFF.

This clone occurred once. The V call is TRBV5-1, the J call TRBJ2-1, with D tentatively TRBD1 (5 bases). CDR1 and CDR2 (germline): SGHRS, YFSETQ. CDR3 size: 15 residues. V gave up 0 bases and J gave up 3 bases, with 10 bases separating them. The CDR3 loop is CASSLVGQDYNEQFF. The CDR3 DNA follows: TGCGCCAGCAGCTTGGTCGGACAAGACTACAATGAGCAGTTCTTC.

This chain uses TRBV7-9 with TRBJ1-1, with 7 bases matching TRBD1. The CDR3 covers 17 residues. V trimming: 4 bases; J trimming: 1 base; junction bases outside the gene matches: 12. CDR1 is SEHNR and CDR2 is FQNEAQ in the germline V gene (reference sequence). This CDR3 is CASSSSIQGSENTEAFF. In nucleotides, the CDR3 is TGTGCCAGCAGCTCATCAATACAGGGGAGTGAGAACACTGAAGCTTTCTTT. The whole variable domain, remainder taken from reference TRBV7-9 and TRBJ1-1, is DTGVSQNPRHKITKRGQNVTFRCDPISEHNRLYWYRQTLGQGPEFLTYFQNEAQLEKSRLLSDRFSAERPKGSFSTLEIQRTEQGDSAMYLCASSSSIQGSENTEAFFGQGTRLTVV.